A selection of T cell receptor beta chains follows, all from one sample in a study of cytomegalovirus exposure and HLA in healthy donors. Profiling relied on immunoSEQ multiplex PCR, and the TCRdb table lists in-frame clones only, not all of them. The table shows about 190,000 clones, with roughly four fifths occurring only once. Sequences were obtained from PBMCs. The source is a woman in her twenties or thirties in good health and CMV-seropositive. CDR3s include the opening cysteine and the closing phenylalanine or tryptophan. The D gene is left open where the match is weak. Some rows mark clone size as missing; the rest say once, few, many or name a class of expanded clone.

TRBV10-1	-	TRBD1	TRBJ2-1	TGCGCCAGCAGTCCGGACAGGGGGGCCCATGAGCAGTTCTTC	CASSPDRGAHEQFF
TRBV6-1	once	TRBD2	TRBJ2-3	TGTGCCAGCAGTGAAGCGTGGGCTAGCGGGGCCAGCACAGATACGCAGTATTTT	CASSEAWASGASTDTQYF
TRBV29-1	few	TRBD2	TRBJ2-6	TGCAGCGTCCGGGGGGGGGCGAGCTCTGGGGCCAACGTCCTGACTTTC	CSVRGGASSGANVLTF
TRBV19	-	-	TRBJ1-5	TGTGCCAGTAGTATGTATGTCAATCAGCCCCAGCATTTT	CASSMYVNQPQHF
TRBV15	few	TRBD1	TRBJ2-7	TGTGCCACCAGCAGGTACAGGGGGCGCGGGAACGAGCAGTACTTC	CATSRYRGRGNEQYF
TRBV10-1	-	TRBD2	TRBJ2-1	TGCGCCAGCAGTGATATGACTAGCGGGGTTTTTGCGGAGTTCTTC	CASSDMTSGVFAEFF
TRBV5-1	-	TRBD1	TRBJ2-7	TGCGCCAGCAGCTTGGGCGCGGCGACAGGGTATCTTCAAGAGCAGTACTTC	CASSLGAATGYLQEQYF
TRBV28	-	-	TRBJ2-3	TGTGCCAGCACCTTAGGCACAGATACGCAGTATTTT	CASTLGTDTQYF
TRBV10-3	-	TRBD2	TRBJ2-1	TGTGCCACCTCCGGGACTACCCAAACTAACAATGAGCAGTTCTTC	CATSGTTQTNNEQFF
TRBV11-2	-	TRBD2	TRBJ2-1	TGTGCCAGCAGCTTAGATGGGAGACTAGCGGGAGGGCCCAATGAGCAGTTCTTC	CASSLDGRLAGGPNEQFF
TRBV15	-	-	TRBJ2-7	TGTGCCACCAGCAGCTCGGGACTCCGGGGCGAGCAGTACTTC	CATSSSGLRGEQYF
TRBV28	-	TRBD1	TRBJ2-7	TGTGCCAGCAGTTTCTCCGACAGGGGAGGCGAGCAGTACTTC	CASSFSDRGGEQYF
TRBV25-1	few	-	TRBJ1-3	TGTGCCAGCAGTGCAATGGGGGGAACTGGAAACACCATATATTTT	CASSAMGGTGNTIYF
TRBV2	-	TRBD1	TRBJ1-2	TGTGCCAGCAGAGATACAGGGGCCTCACTGGGCTACACCTTC	CASRDTGASLGYTF